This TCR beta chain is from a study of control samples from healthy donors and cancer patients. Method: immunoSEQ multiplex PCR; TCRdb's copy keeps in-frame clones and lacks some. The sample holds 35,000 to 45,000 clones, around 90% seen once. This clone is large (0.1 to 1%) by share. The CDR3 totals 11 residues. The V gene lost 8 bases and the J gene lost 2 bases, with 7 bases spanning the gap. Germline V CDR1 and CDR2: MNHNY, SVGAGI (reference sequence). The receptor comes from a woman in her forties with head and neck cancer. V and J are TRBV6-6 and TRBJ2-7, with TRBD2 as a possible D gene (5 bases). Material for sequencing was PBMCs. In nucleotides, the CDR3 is TGTGCCAGCTGGACTCCCTACGAGCAGTACTTC. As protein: CASWTPYEQYF.